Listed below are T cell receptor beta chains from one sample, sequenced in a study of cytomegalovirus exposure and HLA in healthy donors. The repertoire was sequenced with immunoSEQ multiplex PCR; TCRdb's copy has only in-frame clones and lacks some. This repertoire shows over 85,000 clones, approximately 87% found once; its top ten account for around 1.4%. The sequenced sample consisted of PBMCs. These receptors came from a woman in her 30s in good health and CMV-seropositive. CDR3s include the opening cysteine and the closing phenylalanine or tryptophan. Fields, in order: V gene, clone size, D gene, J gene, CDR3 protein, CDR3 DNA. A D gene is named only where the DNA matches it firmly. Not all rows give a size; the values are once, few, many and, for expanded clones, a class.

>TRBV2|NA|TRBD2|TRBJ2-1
CASSRTLAGGGNEQFF
TGTGCCAGCAGTCGAACTCTAGCGGGAGGGGGCAATGAGCAGTTCTTC
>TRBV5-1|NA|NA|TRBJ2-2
CASSLVLGRDPGELFF
TGCGCCAGCAGCTTGGTACTGGGGCGCGATCCCGGGGAGCTGTTTTTT
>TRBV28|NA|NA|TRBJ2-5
CASTTGTETQYF
TGTGCCAGCACTACAGGGACAGAGACCCAGTACTTC
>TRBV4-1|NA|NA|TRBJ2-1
CASSQEQRYNEQFF
TGCGCCAGCAGCCAAGAGCAGCGCTACAATGAGCAGTTCTTC
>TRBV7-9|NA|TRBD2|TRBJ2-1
CASSLPSSGGIYNEQFF
TGTGCCAGCAGCTTACCTTCTAGCGGGGGTATCTACAATGAGCAGTTCTTC
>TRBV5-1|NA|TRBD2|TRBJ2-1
CASKGGGDKYEQFF
TGCGCCAGCAAGGGCGGGGGGGATAAGTACGAGCAGTTCTTC
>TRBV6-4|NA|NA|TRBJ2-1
CASSKDRSNNEQFF
TGTGCCAGCAGTAAGGACAGATCTAACAATGAGCAGTTCTTC
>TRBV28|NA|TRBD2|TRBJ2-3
CASSGTSRAIDTQYF
TGTGCCAGCAGCGGGACTAGCAGAGCCATAGATACGCAGTATTTT
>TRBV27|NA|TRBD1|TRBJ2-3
CASRLTGATDTQYF
TGTGCCAGCAGGCTGACAGGGGCGACAGATACGCAGTATTTT
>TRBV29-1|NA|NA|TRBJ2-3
CSVAGTDTQYF
TGCAGCGTAGCGGGTACAGATACGCAGTATTTT
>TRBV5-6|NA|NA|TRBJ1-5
CASSLAPGGNQPQHF
TGTGCCAGCAGCTTAGCCCCGGGGGGCAATCAGCCCCAGCATTTT
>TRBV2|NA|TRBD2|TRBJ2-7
CASRALLAGGNEQYF
TGTGCCAGCAGAGCCTTGCTAGCGGGAGGTAACGAGCAGTACTTC
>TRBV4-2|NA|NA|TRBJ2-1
CASSQGLVSDNEQFF
TGTGCCAGCAGCCAAGGACTAGTTTCAGACAATGAGCAGTTCTTC
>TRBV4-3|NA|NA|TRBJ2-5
CASSQATGGPDFSQYF
TGCGCCAGCAGCCAAGCGACGGGGGGCCCAGATTTCTCCCAGTACTTC
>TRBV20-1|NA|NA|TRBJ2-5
CSGTAQETQYF
TGCAGTGGTACAGCCCAAGAGACCCAGTACTTC
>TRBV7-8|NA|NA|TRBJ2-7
CASSRHRDTSYEQYF
TGTGCCAGCAGCAGACACCGGGACACCTCCTACGAGCAGTACTTC
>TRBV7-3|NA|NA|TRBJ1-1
CASSARQIGITEAFF
TGTGCCAGCAGCGCTCGACAGATTGGGATAACTGAAGCTTTCTTT
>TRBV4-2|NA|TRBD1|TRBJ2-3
CASSRSAQTGDTQYF
TGTGCCAGCAGCCGAAGCGCCCAGACAGGGGATACGCAGTATTTT
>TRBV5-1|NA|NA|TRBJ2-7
CASSFGSRGEQYF
TGCGCCAGCAGCTTTGGGAGTAGGGGGGAGCAGTACTTC
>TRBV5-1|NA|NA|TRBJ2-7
CASSLGLSNAPHYEQYF
TGCGCCAGCAGCTTGGGACTTTCAAACGCGCCCCACTACGAGCAGTACTTC
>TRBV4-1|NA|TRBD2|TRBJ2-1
CASSQASSGVYNEQFF
TGCGCCAGCAGCCAAGCTTCTAGCGGGGTCTACAATGAGCAGTTCTTC
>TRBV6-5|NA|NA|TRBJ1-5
CASSPTRGNNQPQHF
TGTGCCAGCAGCCCGACTCGGGGGAACAATCAGCCCCAGCATTTT
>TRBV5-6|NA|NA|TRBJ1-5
CASSWGRGTQHF
TGTGCCAGCAGCTGGGGACGGGGGACCCAGCATTTT
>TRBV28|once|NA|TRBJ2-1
CASSDAGLSYNEQFF
TGTGCCAGCAGTGACGCAGGTCTCTCCTACAATGAGCAGTTCTTC
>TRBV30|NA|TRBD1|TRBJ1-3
CAWTRTGGNTIYF
TGTGCCTGGACCAGGACAGGGGGAAACACCATATATTTT
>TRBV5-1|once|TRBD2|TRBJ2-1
CASRKTSGSASYNEQFF
TGCGCCAGCCGCAAGACTAGCGGGAGCGCCTCCTACAATGAGCAGTTCTTC
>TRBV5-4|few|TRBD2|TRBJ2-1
CASSLKAGGLNEQFF
TGTGCCAGCAGCTTGAAAGCGGGGGGGCTCAATGAGCAGTTCTTC